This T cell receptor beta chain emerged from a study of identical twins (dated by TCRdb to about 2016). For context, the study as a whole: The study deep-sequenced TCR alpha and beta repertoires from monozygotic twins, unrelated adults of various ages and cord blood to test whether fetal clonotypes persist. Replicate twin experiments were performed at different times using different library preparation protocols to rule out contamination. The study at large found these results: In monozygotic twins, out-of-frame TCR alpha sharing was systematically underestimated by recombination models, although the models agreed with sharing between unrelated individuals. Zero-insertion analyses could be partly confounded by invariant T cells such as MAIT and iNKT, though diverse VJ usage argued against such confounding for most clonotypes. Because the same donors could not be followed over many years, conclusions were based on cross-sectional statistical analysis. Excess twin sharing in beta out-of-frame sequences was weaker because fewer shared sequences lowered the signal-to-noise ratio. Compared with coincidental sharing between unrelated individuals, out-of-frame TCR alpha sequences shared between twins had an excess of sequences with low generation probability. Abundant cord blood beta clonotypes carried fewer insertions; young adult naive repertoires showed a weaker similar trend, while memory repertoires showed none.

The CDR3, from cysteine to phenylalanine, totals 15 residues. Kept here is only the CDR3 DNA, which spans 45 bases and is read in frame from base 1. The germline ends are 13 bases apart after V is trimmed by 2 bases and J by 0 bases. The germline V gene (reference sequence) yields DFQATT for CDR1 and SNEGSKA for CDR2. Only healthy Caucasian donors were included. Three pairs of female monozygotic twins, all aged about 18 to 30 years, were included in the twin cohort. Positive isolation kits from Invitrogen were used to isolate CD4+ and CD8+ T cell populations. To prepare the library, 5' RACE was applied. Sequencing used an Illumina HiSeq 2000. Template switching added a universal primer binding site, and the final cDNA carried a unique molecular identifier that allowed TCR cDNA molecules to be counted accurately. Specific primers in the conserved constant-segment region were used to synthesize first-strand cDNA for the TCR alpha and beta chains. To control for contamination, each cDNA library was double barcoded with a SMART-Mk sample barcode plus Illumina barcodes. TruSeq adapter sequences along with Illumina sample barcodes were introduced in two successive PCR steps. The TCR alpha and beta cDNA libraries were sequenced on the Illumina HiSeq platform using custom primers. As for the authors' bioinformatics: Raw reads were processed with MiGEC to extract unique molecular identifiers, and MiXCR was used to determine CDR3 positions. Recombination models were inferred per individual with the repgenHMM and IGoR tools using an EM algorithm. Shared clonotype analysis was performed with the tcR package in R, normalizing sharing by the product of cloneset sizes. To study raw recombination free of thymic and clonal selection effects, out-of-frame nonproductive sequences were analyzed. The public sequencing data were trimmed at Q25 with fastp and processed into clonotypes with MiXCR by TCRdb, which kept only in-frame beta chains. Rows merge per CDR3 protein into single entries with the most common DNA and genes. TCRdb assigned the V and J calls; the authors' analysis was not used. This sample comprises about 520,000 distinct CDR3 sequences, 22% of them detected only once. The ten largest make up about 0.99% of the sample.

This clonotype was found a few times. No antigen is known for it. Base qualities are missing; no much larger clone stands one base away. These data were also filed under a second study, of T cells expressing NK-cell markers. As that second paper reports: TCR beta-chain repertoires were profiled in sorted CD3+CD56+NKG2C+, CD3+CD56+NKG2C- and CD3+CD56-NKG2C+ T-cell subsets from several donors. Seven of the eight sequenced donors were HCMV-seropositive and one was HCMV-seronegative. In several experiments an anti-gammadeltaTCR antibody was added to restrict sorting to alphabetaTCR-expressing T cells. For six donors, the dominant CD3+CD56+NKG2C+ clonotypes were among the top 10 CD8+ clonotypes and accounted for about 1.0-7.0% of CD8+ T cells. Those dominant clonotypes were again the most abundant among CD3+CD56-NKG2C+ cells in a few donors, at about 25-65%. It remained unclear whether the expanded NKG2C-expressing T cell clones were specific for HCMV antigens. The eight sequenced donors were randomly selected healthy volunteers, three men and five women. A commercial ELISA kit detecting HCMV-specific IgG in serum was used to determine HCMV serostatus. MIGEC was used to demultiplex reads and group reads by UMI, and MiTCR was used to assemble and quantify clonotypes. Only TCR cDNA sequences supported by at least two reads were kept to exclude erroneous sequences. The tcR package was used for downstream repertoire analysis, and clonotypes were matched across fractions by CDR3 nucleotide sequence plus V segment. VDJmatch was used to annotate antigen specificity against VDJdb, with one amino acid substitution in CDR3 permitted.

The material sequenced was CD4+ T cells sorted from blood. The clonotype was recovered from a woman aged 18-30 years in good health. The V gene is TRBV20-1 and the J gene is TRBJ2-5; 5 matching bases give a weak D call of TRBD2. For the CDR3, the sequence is CSARPSVANQETQYF. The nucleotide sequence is TGCAGTGCTAGACCGTCCGTAGCGAACCAAGAGACCCAGTACTTC.